Presented here are 17 T cell receptor beta chains from one specimen sequenced in a study of blood T cell repertoires in COVID-19. Profiling relied on immunoSEQ multiplex PCR, and the TCRdb table lists in-frame clones only, not all of them. The sample has about 250,000 clones, approximately 89% seen once. The sample was peripheral blood. The receptor set was obtained from a woman younger than 45 with COVID-19, enrolled during active disease.

J is TRBJ2-3 and V is TRBV3-1 (or the pseudogene TRBV3-2), with D hard to call. This CDR3 comprises 13 residues. V lost 0 bases and J lost 5, with 6 bases in between. Germline values: CDR1 LGHDT, CDR2 YNNKEL (reference sequence). CDR3 loop: CASSQDRGDTQYF. The CDR3 DNA is TGTGCCAGCAGCCAAGATCGCGGAGATACGCAGTATTTT.

This chain uses TRBV3-1 (or the pseudogene TRBV3-2) with TRBJ1-6, with a possible D match to TRBD1 (6 bases). CDR1 is LGHDT, CDR2 YNNKEL, per germline (reference sequence). The CDR3 loop spans 15 amino acids. The V gene lost 4 bases and the J gene lost 0 bases, with 7 bases spanning the gap. CDR3 coding DNA: TGTGCCAGCAGCCTACAGGGCTCCTATAATTCACCCCTCCACTTT. This sequence encodes CASSLQGSYNSPLHF.

The chain recombines TRBV2 with TRBJ2-2; 8 bases map to TRBD1. Germline CDR1 and CDR2: SNHLY and FYNNEI. The CDR3 consists of 16 residues. V shed 6 bases and J 6 bases; nucleotides not matched to a gene: 12. The CDR3 loop reads CASSAPQGAHPGELFF. The CDR3 coding sequence is TGTGCCAGCAGCGCCCCCCAGGGGGCGCATCCCGGGGAGCTGTTTTTT.

The chain employs TRBV29-1 and TRBJ2-7; TRBD1 aligns across 11 bases. Germline CDR1 SQVTM, CDR2 ANQGSEA. This CDR3 spans 15 amino acids. After removal of 2 bases from V and 6 bases from J, the junction contained 9 bases not matched to a gene. The CDR3 reads CSVEIGGQGVGEQYV. The CDR3 nucleotides read TGCAGCGTTGAAATCGGGGGACAGGGGGTCGGCGAGCAGTACGTC.

Here the CDR3 DNA reads TGTGCCAGCAGCCAGCGGGACCACAATCCCCAAGAGACCCAGTACTTC. Translated, it gives CASSQRDHNPQETQYF. This chain joins TRBV3-1 (or the pseudogene TRBV3-2) and TRBJ2-5; tentatively, D is TRBD2 (6 bases). This CDR3 has 16 residues. The germline V and J ends were trimmed by 3 bases and 1 base, with 15 bases remaining between them. CDR1 and CDR2 from the germline V gene are LGHDT and YNNKEL (reference sequence).

V is TRBV23-1 and J is TRBJ2-3; 10 bases fit TRBD2. TRBV23-1 is sorted into the ORF group, with uncertain function. The V and J ends lost 6 bases and 1 base, in that order; junction bases with no gene match: 4. This CDR3 is built from 15 residues. The CDR3 is CASRTGTSGTDTQYF. Written as DNA, the CDR3 is TGCGCCAGCAGGACCGGGACTAGCGGCACAGATACGCAGTATTTT.

The V gene is TRBV18, the J gene TRBJ2-5; D is perhaps TRBD1 (5 bases). CDR1 KGHSH and CDR2 LQKENI come from the germline V gene. The CDR3 covers 14 residues. Between the trimmed V and J ends, which lost 0 bases and 1 base, there was a span of 6 bases. The CDR3 sequence is CASSPPDSQETQYF. The DNA of the CDR3 is TGTGCCAGCTCACCACCCGACAGCCAAGAGACCCAGTACTTC.

This chain links TRBV7-9 with TRBJ1-3, with D maybe TRBD1 (5 bases). CDR3 size: 16 residues. V shed 5 bases and J shed 0 bases, with 14 bases lying between them. Germline-derived CDR1 and CDR2 are SEHNR and FQNEAQ (reference sequence). CDR3 region: CASSPRDSGSGNTIYF. The CDR3 DNA follows: TGTGCCAGCAGCCCACGGGACTCAGGCTCTGGAAACACCATATATTTT.

The genes are TRBV29-1 and TRBJ2-1; the match to TRBD2 covers 7 bases. This CDR3 spans 14 amino acids. V was clipped by 2 bases and J by 8 bases; unmatched bases: 9. Germline CDR1 and CDR2: SQVTM and ANQGSEA. This CDR3 reads CSVEPLAVGDEQFF. The CDR3 coding sequence is TGCAGCGTTGAACCCCTAGCGGTAGGAGATGAGCAGTTCTTC.

CDR3 protein: CASSTSRSGNTIYF. CDR3 bases: TGTGCCAGTAGTACGTCCCGCTCTGGAAACACCATATATTTT. This chain joins TRBV19 and TRBJ1-3, with D unresolved. The CDR3 contains 14 residues. Germline V gene data show CDR1 as LNHDA and CDR2 as SQIVND (reference sequence). V lost 4 bases, J lost 0 bases, and 7 bases lay in between. The full variable domain, completed using reference TRBV19 and TRBJ1-3, is DGGITQSPKYLFRKEGQNVTLSCEQNLNHDAMYWYRQDPGQGLRLIYYSQIVNDFQKGDIAEGYSVSREKKESFPLTVTSAQKNPTAFYLCASSTSRSGNTIYFGEGSWLTVV.

CDR3 nucleotide sequence: TGTGCCAGCTCACCACGGGAAGGGGGTGAAGAGACCCAGTACTTC. It specifies CASSPREGGEETQYF. The chain employs TRBV18 and TRBJ2-5; maybe TRBD1 (6 bases). Trimming removed 1 base from V and 3 bases from J, with 12 bases in between. The CDR3 consists of 15 residues. Germline CDR1 and CDR2: KGHSH and LQKENI.

The chain has TRBV4-1 and TRBJ1-1, with a tentative D call TRBD1 (6 bases). Germline V gives CDR1 MGHRA, CDR2 YSYEKL. Trimming took 1 base from V and 0 from J, leaving 12 bases between them. CDR3 length equals 16 residues. CDR3 coding DNA: TGCGCCAGCAGCCAAGGGGGGACACCCATGAACACTGAAGCTTTCTTT. This sequence encodes CASSQGGTPMNTEAFF.

The CDR3 DNA reads as TGTGCCAGCAGCCATCCACAGGGGGCGCAGGGGGGCTACACCTTC. Translation gives CASSHPQGAQGGYTF. V usage is TRBV7-8 and J usage is TRBJ1-2; 9 bases fit TRBD1. CDR1 is SGHVS, CDR2 FQNEAQ, per germline. V trimming: 5 bases; J trimming: 8 bases; junction bases outside the gene matches: 12. The CDR3 consists of 15 residues.

V usage is TRBV12-5 and J usage is TRBJ2-5, with TRBD2 matching over 8 bases. V shed 0 bases and J 3 bases; nucleotides not matched to a gene: 3. CDR1 LGHNT and CDR2 FRNRAP come from the germline V gene. The CDR3 spans 15 residues. The CDR3 spells CASGLVRGDEETQYF. In DNA form, the CDR3 reads TGTGCTAGTGGTTTGGTGCGGGGGGATGAAGAGACCCAGTACTTC.

This sequence joins TRBV9 and TRBJ2-2; TRBD2 might be the D (5 bases). The CDR3 length is 16 residues. Trimming left V 3 bases short and J 7 bases short, with 19 bases between. Germline V gives CDR1 SGDLS, CDR2 YYNGEE. CDR3 in DNA: TGTGCCAGCAGCGACCCGCTGGCGGGCGCGGACGGGGAGCTGTTTTTT. Encoded protein: CASSDPLAGADGELFF.

This clone was picked up one time. This chain connects TRBV6-6 to TRBJ1-4; 8 bases are a match to TRBD1. Germline V gene data show CDR1 as MNHNY and CDR2 as SVGAGI (reference sequence). The CDR3 loop spans 15 amino acids. V trimming: 6 bases; J trimming: 3 bases; junction bases outside the gene matches: 6. CDR3 protein: CASRNGQGPNEKLFF. The DNA for the CDR3 is TGTGCCAGCAGGAACGGACAGGGTCCTAATGAAAAACTGTTTTTT.

The rearrangement uses TRBV5-1 and TRBJ1-5, with D possibly TRBD1 on 6 matching bases. Trimming shortened V by 3 bases and J by 2 bases, and 12 bases separated the two germline ends. This CDR3 is 15 amino acids long. CDR1 SGHRS and CDR2 YFSETQ come from the germline V gene. As DNA, the CDR3 is TGCGCCAGCAGCTGGGGTCCAGGGGGCAATCAGCCCCAGCATTTT. It yields the protein CASSWGPGGNQPQHF.